A selection of T cell receptor beta chains follows, all from one sample in a study of blood T cell repertoires in COVID-19. Sequenced by immunoSEQ multiplex PCR; TCRdb stores in-frame clones only, minus some. The top ten clones hold approximately 0.94% of a sample with around 300,000 clones, around 90% of them seen once. The sample consisted of peripheral blood. Source of these receptors: a woman in her forties who had recovered from COVID-19. Both conserved end residues are part of each CDR3.

TRBV5-1	TRBJ2-3	CASSLGTSTDTQYF
TRBV6-1	TRBJ2-2	CASSGLAGGNTGELFF
TRBV11-3	TRBJ2-2	CASSFGGVDTGELFF
TRBV28	TRBJ1-5	CASSGTTSFSNQPQHF
TRBV7-8	TRBJ2-7	CASSGLAGTYEQYF
TRBV27	TRBJ2-1	CASSLEGTATYNEQFF
TRBV25-1	TRBJ1-3	CASSEGWEVGNTIYF
TRBV7-9	TRBJ2-1	CASSLDNNEQFF
TRBV27	TRBJ1-2	CASSLSQYGLYGYTF
TRBV11-2	TRBJ1-1	CASSSQGVRTEAFF
TRBV19	TRBJ2-3	CASQRAGGTTDTQYF
TRBV25-1	TRBJ1-1	CASSLNPGEAFF
TRBV29-1	TRBJ2-5	CSAQKETQYF
TRBV7-8	TRBJ1-2	CASSKGTEVGYTF
TRBV30	TRBJ1-2	CAWSGGGAAYGYTF
TRBV19	TRBJ2-2	CASSTRTSGRERNTGELFF
TRBV7-2	TRBJ1-1	CASSFAGWVEAFF
TRBV27	TRBJ2-7	CASSFTEDYEQYF
TRBV11-3	TRBJ2-5	CASSLQTGQETQYF
TRBV2	TRBJ1-1	CASSEGGGVDTEAFF
TRBV5-1	TRBJ2-3	CASSLETSGRYFLSTDTQYF
TRBV5-4	TRBJ1-6	CASSFDRTNSPLHF
TRBV25-1	TRBJ2-1	CASSLSSGISYNEQFF
TRBV6-1	TRBJ1-2	CASSEYGGTAYGYTF
TRBV4-1	TRBJ2-7	CASSQVVQGRLREQYF
TRBV27	TRBJ2-7	CASSPRLAYEQYF
TRBV28	TRBJ2-6	CASSLKGAGANVLTF
TRBV7-8	TRBJ1-1	CASSSHLEAAGRSNTEAFF
TRBV27	TRBJ2-7	CASSRDRVSEQYF
TRBV9	TRBJ1-1	CASSVEYSTEAFF
TRBV5-4	TRBJ2-1	CASSPREGGIDEQFF
TRBV6-5	TRBJ2-7	CASSYGRLGGGEQYF
TRBV6-5	TRBJ2-1	CASSRQAGEQFF
TRBV5-1	TRBJ1-4	CASSLAGDSDEKLFF
TRBV29-1	TRBJ2-5	CSDRAGGETQYF
TRBV29-1	TRBJ1-1	CSANRGPEAFF
TRBV2	TRBJ1-5	CASSASLNQPQHF
TRBV14	TRBJ2-3	CASSPDGSWSTDTQYF
TRBV6-5	TRBJ2-7	CAGQDGSSYEQYF
TRBV25-1	TRBJ1-5	CASSEGAQLSNQPQHF
TRBV28	TRBJ1-2	CATTNSSPRGYGYTF
TRBV30	TRBJ2-1	CAWSVSGNNEQFF
TRBV19	TRBJ2-7	CASSRTGTSNEQYF
TRBV3-1/TRBV3-2	TRBJ1-6	CASSQSGRAWGSPLHF
TRBV28	TRBJ2-7	CASSSPTVPYEQYF
TRBV7-2	TRBJ2-5	CASSRVAGGETQYF
TRBV4-1	TRBJ2-3	CASSQGPAGATDTQYF
TRBV9	TRBJ2-7	CASSDGLARYEQYF